This is a list of T cell receptor beta chains from one sample in a study of OX40 agonist ivuxolimab in advanced cancers. Sequencing used immunoSEQ multiplex PCR; TCRdb keeps in-frame clones, though not all of them. The sample lists about 69,000 clones, just over 90% occurring once. Sequenced here: CD4+ or CD8+ T cells sorted from blood, sampled in a trial of the OX40 agonist ivuxolimab. The receptors come from an adult with an advanced solid tumor such as melanoma, head and neck, liver or kidney cancer. CDR3s include the opening cysteine and the closing phenylalanine or tryptophan. The order of the fields is J gene, clone size, D gene, V gene, CDR3 length, CDR3 protein, CDR3 DNA. A D gene is named only where the DNA matches it firmly. The size of a clone is reported for some rows only, either as once, few or many, or as a class for expanded clones.

TRBJ1-1	once	TRBD1	TRBV28	13	CASSGTGVAEAFF	TGTGCCAGCAGCGGGACAGGGGTTGCTGAAGCTTTCTTT
TRBJ1-3	once	-	TRBV7-8	17	CASSLDVGHSSGNTIYF	TGTGCCAGCAGCTTAGATGTAGGACATTCCTCTGGAAACACCATATATTTT
TRBJ2-7	few	TRBD2	TRBV19	15	CASTPGLAGGGQQYF	TGTGCCAGTACCCCCGGACTAGCGGGAGGAGGGCAGCAGTACTTC
TRBJ2-5	-	-	TRBV14	15	CASSPWEGRQETQYF	TGTGCCAGCAGCCCTTGGGAAGGCAGGCAAGAGACCCAGTACTTC
TRBJ1-2	-	-	TRBV2	14	CASSSWGGAKGYTF	TGTGCCAGCAGTTCCTGGGGGGGCGCGAAAGGCTACACCTTC
TRBJ2-5	-	-	TRBV5-1	16	CASSLGPTGRQETQYF	TGCGCCAGCAGCTTGGGTCCGACAGGAAGGCAAGAGACCCAGTACTTC
TRBJ1-1	-	-	TRBV6-5	12	CASSYRQTEAFF	TGTGCCAGCAGTTACCGCCAGACTGAAGCTTTCTTT
TRBJ1-4	-	-	TRBV28	14	CASTSDGAYEKLFF	TGTGCCAGCACCTCCGACGGTGCCTATGAAAAACTGTTTTTT
TRBJ1-6	-	-	TRBV6-5	15	CASSPSGVPNSPLHF	TGTGCCAGCAGTCCCTCGGGGGTACCGAATTCACCCCTCCACTTT
TRBJ2-5	-	-	TRBV18	11	CASSREETQYF	TGTGCCAGCTCACGCGAAGAGACCCAGTACTTC
TRBJ2-7	-	TRBD1	TRBV2	15	CASSPDRGRSYEQYF	TGTGCCAGCAGTCCGGACAGGGGAAGGTCCTACGAGCAGTACTTC
TRBJ2-6	-	-	TRBV5-1	15	CASSLVVSGANVLTF	TGCGCCAGCAGCTTGGTAGTATCTGGGGCCAACGTCCTGACTTTC
TRBJ2-3	-	-	TRBV4-1	16	CASSQVSRVLTDTQYF	TGCGCCAGCAGCCAAGTCTCCAGGGTTCTGACAGATACGCAGTATTTT
TRBJ2-7	-	-	TRBV6-6	14	CASTPGARSYEQYF	TGTGCCAGCACCCCGGGGGCCAGATCCTACGAGCAGTACTTC
TRBJ2-1	-	-	TRBV5-6	12	CASSLTGTEQFF	TGTGCCAGCAGCTTGACAGGGACTGAGCAGTTCTTC
TRBJ2-7	-	TRBD1	TRBV15	12	CATNAGGYEQYF	TGTGCCACCAACGCAGGGGGATACGAGCAGTACTTC
TRBJ2-7	few	TRBD1	TRBV27	16	CASSLGDREGTYEQYF	TGTGCCAGCAGTTTAGGCGACAGGGAAGGGACATACGAGCAGTACTTC
TRBJ1-5	-	TRBD1	TRBV7-4	17	CASSSPGTGGGPQPQHF	TGTGCCAGCAGCTCCCCCGGGACAGGGGGAGGGCCTCAGCCCCAGCATTTT
TRBJ2-1	-	TRBD2	TRBV14	15	CASSSSGRAYNEQFF	TGTGCCAGCAGCTCTAGCGGGAGGGCCTACAATGAGCAGTTCTTC
TRBJ2-7	once	-	TRBV5-3	13	CARNPQGWWEQYF	TGTGCCAGAAACCCACAGGGTTGGTGGGAGCAGTACTTC
TRBJ1-2	once	TRBD1	TRBV5-8	16	CASSTWTGIMNYGYTF	TGTGCCAGCAGCACATGGACAGGGATAATGAACTATGGCTACACCTTC
TRBJ2-7	-	-	TRBV11-1	14	CASSFRAPTYEQYF	TGTGCCAGCAGCTTTCGGGCCCCAACCTACGAGCAGTACTTC
TRBJ2-7	once	TRBD2	TRBV18	13	CASSPPSGTEQYF	TGTGCCAGCTCACCACCTAGCGGGACCGAGCAGTACTTC
TRBJ1-2	few	-	TRBV27	13	CASSFRQGYGYTF	TGTGCCAGCAGTTTTAGGCAGGGGTATGGCTACACCTTC
TRBJ1-6	-	TRBD1	TRBV29-1	13	CSVQQGANSPLHF	TGCAGCGTACAACAGGGGGCGAATTCACCCCTCCACTTT
TRBJ1-5	-	TRBD1	TRBV28	15	CASNSQGVARQPQHF	TGTGCCAGCAACTCACAGGGGGTGGCTAGGCAGCCCCAGCATTTT
TRBJ2-2	-	-	TRBV30	14	CAWRRGLLTGELFF	TGTGCCTGGAGGAGGGGACTCCTCACCGGGGAGCTGTTTTTT
TRBJ1-5	few	-	TRBV18	14	CASSPLNSNQPQHF	TGTGCCAGCTCACCACTGAATAGCAATCAGCCCCAGCATTTT
TRBJ1-1	-	-	TRBV19	13	CASRVSMNTEAFF	TGTGCCAGTCGTGTATCCATGAACACTGAAGCTTTCTTT
TRBJ1-2	-	-	TRBV23-1	16	CASSQSTRPKPYGYTF	TGCGCCAGCAGTCAATCGACGCGGCCCAAGCCCTATGGCTACACCTTC
TRBJ1-4	-	TRBD1	TRBV5-4	16	CASSPDRGRSNEKLFF	TGTGCCAGCAGCCCGGACAGGGGAAGGAGTAATGAAAAACTGTTTTTT